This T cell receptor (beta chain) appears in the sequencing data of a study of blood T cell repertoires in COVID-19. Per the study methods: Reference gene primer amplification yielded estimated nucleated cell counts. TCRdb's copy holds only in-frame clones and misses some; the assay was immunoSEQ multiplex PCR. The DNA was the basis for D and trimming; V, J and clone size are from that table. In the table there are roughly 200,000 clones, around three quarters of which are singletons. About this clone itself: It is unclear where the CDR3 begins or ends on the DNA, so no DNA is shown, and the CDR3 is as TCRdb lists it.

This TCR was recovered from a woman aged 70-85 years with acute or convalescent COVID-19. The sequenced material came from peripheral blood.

CDR3 in amino acids: CVKWASGTITDTQYF. V gene TRBV21-1 combines with J gene TRBJ2-3; the table's D call TRBD2 went unverified against the DNA. TRBV21-1 is a pseudogene. The CDR3 sequence runs 15 residues, both termini included.